The clone carrying this T cell receptor (beta chain) showed up just a few times. What it recognizes is unknown. The sample is drawn from a study of blood T cells in healthy people across ages. Findings of the study overall: A roughly linear fall in TCR beta diversity per million T cells was seen with increasing age.

CDR1 and CDR2 (germline): LNHNV, YYDKDF (reference sequence). The CDR3 has 15 amino acids. The V gene lost 3 bases and the J gene lost 2 bases, with 13 bases spanning the gap. A second PCR, run for roughly 7 to 11 cycles, used a sample-barcoded 5' primer plus a J-beta primer mix. TCRdb reanalysed the 5' RACE reads using MiXCR and keeps one entry per CDR3 protein. The sample holds fewer than 600,000 distinct CDR3 sequences; over 25% are singletons and the top ten take 3% to 4%. These same data were also listed under a study on T cells of mothers and their children. That publication notes: Barcodes and 2-4 random nucleotides were added by M1S in the second PCR.

The clonotype was recovered from a boy aged 2 to 10 in good health. The sequenced material came from blood. V usage is TRBV15 and J usage is TRBJ1-2; D is perhaps TRBD1 (5 bases). DNA of the CDR3: TGTGCCACCAGCAGGAGAGCGGGGGAGAACTATGGCTACACCTTC. Amino acid sequence: CATSRRAGENYGYTF.